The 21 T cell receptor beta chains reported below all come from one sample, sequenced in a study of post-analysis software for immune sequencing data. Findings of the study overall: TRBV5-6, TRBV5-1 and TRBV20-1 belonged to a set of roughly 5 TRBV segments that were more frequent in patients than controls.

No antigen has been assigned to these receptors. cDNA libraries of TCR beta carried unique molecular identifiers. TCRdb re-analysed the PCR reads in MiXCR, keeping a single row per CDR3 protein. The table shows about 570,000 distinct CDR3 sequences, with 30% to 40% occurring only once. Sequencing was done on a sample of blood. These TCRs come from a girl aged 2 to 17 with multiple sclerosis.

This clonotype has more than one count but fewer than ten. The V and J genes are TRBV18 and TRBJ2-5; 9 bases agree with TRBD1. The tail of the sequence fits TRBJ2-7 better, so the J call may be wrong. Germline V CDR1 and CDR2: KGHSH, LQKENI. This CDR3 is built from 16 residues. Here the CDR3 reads CASSPGQGRAKDEQYF. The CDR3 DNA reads TGTGCCAGCTCACCAGGACAGGGGCGAGCAAAGGACGAGCAGTACTTC.

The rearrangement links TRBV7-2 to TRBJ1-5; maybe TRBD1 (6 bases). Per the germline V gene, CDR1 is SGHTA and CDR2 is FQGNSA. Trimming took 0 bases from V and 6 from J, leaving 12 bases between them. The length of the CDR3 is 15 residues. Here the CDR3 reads CASSLAGRGRQPQHF. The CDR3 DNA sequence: TGTGCCAGCAGCTTAGCGGGCAGGGGACGTCAGCCCCAGCATTTT.

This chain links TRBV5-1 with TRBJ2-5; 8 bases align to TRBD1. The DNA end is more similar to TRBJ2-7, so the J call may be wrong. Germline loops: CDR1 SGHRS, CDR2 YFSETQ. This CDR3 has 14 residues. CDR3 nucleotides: TGCGCCAGCAGCTTGGGACAGGGGAGGAACGAGCAGTACTTC. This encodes CASSLGQGRNEQYF.

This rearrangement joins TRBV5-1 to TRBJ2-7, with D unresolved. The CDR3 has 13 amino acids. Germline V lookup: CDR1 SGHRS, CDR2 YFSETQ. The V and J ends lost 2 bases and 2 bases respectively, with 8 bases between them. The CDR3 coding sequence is TGCGCCAGCAGCTTTTACAGAGCCTACGAGCAGTACTTC. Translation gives CASSFYRAYEQYF. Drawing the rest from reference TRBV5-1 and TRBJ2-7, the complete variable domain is KAGVTQTPRYLIKTRGQQVTLSCSPISGHRSVSWYQQTPGQGLQFLFEYFSETQRNKGNFPGRFSGRQFSNSRSEMNVSTLELGDSALYLCASSFYRAYEQYFGPGTRLTVT.

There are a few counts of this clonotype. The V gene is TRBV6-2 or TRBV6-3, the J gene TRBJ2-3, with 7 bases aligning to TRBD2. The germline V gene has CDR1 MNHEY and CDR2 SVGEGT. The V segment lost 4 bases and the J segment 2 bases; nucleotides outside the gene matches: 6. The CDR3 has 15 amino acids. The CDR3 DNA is TGTGCCAGCAGTTCCGCGGGGGAACCCACAGATACGCAGTATTTT. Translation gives CASSSAGEPTDTQYF.

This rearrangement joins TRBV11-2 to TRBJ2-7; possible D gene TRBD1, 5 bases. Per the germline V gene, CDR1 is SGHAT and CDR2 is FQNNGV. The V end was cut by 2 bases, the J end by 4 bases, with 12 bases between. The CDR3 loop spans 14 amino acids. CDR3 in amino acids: CASSLRPQGYEQYF. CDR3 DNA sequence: TGTGCCAGCAGCTTAAGGCCTCAGGGTTACGAGCAGTACTTC.

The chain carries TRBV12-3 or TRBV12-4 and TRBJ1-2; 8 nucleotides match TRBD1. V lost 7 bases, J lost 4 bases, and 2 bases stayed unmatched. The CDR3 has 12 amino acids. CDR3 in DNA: TGTGCCAGCAACAGGGGGTCCTATGGCTACACCTTC. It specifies CASNRGSYGYTF.

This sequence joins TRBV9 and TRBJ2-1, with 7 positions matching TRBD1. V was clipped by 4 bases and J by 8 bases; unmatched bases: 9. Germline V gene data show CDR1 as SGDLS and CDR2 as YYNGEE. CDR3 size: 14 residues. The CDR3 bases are TGTGCCAGCAGCCCAGGGGGAAGGGGCTATGAGCAGTTCTTC. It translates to CASSPGGRGYEQFF. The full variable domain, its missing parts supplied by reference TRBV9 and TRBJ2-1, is DSGVTQTPKHLITATGQRVTLRCSPRSGDLSVYWYQQSLDQGLQFLIQYYNGEERAKGNILERFSAQQFPDLHSELNLSSLELGDSALYFCASSPGGRGYEQFFGPGTRLTVL.

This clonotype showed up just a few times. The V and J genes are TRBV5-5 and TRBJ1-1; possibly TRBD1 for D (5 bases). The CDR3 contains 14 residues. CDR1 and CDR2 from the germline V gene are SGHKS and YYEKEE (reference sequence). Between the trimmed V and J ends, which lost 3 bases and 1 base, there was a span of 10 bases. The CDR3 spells CASSWLDRNTEAFF. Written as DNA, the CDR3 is TGTGCCAGCAGCTGGCTCGACAGGAACACTGAAGCTTTCTTT.

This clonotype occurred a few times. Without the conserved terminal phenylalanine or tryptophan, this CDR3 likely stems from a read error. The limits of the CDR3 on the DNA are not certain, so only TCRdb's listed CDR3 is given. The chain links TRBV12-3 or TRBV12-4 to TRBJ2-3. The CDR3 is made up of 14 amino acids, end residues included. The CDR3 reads CASSPTVTADTQYS.

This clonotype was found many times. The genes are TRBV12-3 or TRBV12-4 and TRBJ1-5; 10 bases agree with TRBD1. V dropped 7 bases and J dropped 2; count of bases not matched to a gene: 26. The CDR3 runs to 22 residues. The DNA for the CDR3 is TGTGCCAGCACCTCCTTCAATTTTTCACCGGGACAGGGGTCCTCTCGCAATCAGCCCCAGCATTTT. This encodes CASTSFNFSPGQGSSRNQPQHF.

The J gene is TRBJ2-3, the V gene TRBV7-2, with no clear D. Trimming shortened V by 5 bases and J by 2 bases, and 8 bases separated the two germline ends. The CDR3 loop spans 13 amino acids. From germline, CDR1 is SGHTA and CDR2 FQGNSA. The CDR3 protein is CASSPYHTDTQYF. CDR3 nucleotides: TGTGCCAGCAGCCCATACCACACAGATACGCAGTATTTT.

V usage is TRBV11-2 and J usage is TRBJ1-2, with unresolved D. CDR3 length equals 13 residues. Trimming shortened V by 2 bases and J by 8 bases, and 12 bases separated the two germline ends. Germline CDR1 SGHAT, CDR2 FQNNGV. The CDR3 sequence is CASSLYPLEGYTF. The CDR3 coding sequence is TGTGCCAGCAGCTTATACCCCTTGGAAGGCTACACCTTC.

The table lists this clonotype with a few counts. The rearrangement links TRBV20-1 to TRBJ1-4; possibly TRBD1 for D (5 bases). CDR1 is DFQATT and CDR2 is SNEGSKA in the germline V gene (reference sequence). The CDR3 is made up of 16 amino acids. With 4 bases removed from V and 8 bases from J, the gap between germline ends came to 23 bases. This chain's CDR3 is CSATDPLAGSGEKLFF. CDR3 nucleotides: TGCAGTGCTACAGACCCCCTCGCAGGGAGCGGGGAAAAACTGTTTTTT.

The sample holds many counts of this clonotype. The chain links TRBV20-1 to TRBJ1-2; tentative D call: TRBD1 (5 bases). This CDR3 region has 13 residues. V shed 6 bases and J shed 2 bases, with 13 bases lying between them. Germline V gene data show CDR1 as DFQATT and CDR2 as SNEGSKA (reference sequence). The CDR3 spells CSATGRANYGYTF. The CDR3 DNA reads TGCAGTGCCACAGGCAGGGCCAACTATGGCTACACCTTC.

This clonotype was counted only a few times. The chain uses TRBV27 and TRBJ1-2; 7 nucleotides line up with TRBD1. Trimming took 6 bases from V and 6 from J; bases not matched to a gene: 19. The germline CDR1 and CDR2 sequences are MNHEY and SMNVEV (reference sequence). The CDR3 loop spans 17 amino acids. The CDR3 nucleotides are TGTGCCAGCAGCCAAAGGGGGGACAGTGTATTTCAGGATGGCTACACCTTC. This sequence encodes CASSQRGDSVFQDGYTF.

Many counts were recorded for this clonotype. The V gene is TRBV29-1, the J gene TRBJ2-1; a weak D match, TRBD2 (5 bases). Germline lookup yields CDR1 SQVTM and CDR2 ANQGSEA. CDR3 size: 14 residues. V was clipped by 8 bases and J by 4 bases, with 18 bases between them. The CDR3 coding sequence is TGCAGCAACACTCGACTACTTGCATACAATGAGCAGTTCTTC. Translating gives CSNTRLLAYNEQFF.

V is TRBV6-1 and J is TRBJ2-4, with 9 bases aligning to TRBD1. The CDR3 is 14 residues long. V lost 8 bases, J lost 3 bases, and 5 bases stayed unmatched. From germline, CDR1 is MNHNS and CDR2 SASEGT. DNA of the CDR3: TGTGCCAGCGAGGGACAGGGAATCAAAAACATTCAGTACTTC. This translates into CASEGQGIKNIQYF.

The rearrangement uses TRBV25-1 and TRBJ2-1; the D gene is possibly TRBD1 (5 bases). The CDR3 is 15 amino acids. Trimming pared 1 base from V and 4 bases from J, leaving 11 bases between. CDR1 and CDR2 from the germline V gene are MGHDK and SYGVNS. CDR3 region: CASSESRDRYNEQFF. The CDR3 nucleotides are TGTGCCAGCAGTGAATCTCGAGACAGATACAATGAGCAGTTCTTC.

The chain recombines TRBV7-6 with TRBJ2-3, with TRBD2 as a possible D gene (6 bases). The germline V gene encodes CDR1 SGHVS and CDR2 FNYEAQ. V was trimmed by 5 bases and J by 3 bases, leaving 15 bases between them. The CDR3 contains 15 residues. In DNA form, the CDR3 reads TGTGCCAGCAGCCCGAAATCACGGGGGACAGATACGCAGTATTTT. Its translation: CASSPKSRGTDTQYF. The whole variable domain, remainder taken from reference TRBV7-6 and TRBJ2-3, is GAGVSQSPRYKVTKRGQDVALRCDPISGHVSLYWYRQALGQGPEFLTYFNYEAQQDKSGLPNDRFSAERPEGSISTLTIQRTEQRDSAMYRCASSPKSRGTDTQYFGPGTRLTVL.

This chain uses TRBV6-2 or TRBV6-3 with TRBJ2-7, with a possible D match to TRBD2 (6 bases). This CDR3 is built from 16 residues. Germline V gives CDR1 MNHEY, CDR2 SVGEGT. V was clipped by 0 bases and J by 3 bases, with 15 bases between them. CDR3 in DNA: TGTGCCAGCAGTTACTCGAGTGCGGGATTGAGCTACGAGCAGTACTTC. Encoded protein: CASSYSSAGLSYEQYF.